Sequencing of this T cell receptor (beta chain) was carried out in a study of identical twins. TCRdb analysed the 5' RACE reads with MiXCR anew, one entry per CDR3 protein. The data contain some 500,000 distinct CDR3 sequences, approximately 10% of them seen just once; the ten biggest clones take up more than 2.5%. V gave up 0 bases and J gave up 8 bases, with 5 bases separating them. Germline V gene sequence: CDR1 MNHEY, CDR2 SVGAGI. The length of the CDR3 is 12 residues. This clonotype occurred many times. This same sample was also part of a study on yellow fever vaccine responses in identical twins.

This chain uses TRBV6-5 with TRBJ2-1, with D unclear. The receptor was derived from a young woman in good health. The sample taken for sequencing was PBMCs. DNA of the CDR3: TGTGCCAGCAGTTACTCGAGAGATGAGCAGTTCTTC. Translation: CASSYSRDEQFF.